The source of this TCR beta chain is a study of cytomegalovirus exposure and HLA in healthy donors. Study results and caveats: Most subjects had HLA-A and HLA-B alleles reportedly predicted accurately by TCR beta sequences. Sequence variants that were highly shared formed a cluster that was likely a sequencing artifact.

About this clone itself: Antigen unknown.

Primers for the PCR totalled 60 Vbeta and 13 Jbeta. Sequencing used immunoSEQ multiplex PCR; TCRdb keeps in-frame clones, though not all of them. This repertoire shows around 100,000 clones, nearly 80% found once; its top ten account for roughly 3.9%. The CDR3 totals 15 residues. J lost 0 bases, V lost 4 bases, and 5 bases had no gene match. The germline CDR1 and CDR2 sequences are LNHDA and SQIVND (reference sequence). The source of this sequence is a woman in her thirties or forties in good health and CMV-seropositive. This sequence joins TRBV19 and TRBJ2-5; 7 bases are shared with TRBD1. The material sequenced was PBMCs. The CDR3 sequence is CASSTMGQYQETQYF. CDR3 bases: TGTGCCAGTAGTACTATGGGACAGTACCAAGAGACCCAGTACTTC.